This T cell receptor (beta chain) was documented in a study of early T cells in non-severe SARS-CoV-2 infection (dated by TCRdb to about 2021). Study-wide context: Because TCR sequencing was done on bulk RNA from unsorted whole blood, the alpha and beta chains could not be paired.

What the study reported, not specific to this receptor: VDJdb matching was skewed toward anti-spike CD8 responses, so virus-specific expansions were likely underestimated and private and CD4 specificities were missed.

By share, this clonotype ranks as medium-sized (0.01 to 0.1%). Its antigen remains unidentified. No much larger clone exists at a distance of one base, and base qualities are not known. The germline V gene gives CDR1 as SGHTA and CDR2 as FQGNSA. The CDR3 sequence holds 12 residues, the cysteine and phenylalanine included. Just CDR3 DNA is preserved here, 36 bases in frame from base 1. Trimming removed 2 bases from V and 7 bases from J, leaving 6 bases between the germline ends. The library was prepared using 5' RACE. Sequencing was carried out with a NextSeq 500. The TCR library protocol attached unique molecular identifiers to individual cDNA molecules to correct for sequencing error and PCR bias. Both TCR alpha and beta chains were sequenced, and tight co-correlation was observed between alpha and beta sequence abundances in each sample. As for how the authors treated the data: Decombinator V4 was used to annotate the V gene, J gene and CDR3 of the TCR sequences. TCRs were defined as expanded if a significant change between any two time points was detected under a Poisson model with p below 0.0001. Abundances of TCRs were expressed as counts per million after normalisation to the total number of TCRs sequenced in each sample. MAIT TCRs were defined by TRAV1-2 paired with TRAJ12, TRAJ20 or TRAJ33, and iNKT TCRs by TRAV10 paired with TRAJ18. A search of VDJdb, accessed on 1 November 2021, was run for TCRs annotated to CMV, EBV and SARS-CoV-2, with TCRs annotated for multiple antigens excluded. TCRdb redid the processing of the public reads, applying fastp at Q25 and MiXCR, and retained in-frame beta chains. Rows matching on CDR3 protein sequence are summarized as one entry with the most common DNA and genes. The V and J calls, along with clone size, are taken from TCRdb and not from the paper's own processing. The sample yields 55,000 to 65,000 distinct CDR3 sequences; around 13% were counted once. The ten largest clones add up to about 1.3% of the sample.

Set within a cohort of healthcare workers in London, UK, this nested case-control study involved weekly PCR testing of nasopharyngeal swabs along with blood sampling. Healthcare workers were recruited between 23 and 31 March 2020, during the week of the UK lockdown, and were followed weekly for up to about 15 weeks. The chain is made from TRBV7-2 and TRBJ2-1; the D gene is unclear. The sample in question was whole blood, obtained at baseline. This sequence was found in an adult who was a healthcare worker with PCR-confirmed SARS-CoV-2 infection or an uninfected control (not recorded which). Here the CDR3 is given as CASSLSRNEQFF. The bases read TGTGCCAGCAGCTTAAGCCGAAATGAGCAGTTCTTC.